This T cell receptor (beta chain) is from a study of blood T cell repertoires in COVID-19. The wider study: Both acute and convalescent COVID-19 samples were obtained from the United States, Italy and Spain. The analysed material was cDNA or gDNA that came from T cells, B-cell-depleted T cells, or PBMCs.

This clone appeared a single time. Assay used: immunoSEQ multiplex PCR; TCRdb lists only in-frame clones, some missing. There are under 85,000 clones in the sample; 65% to 80% occur only once, and approximately 29% lies in the top ten. Sequenced sample: peripheral blood. This TCR derives from a woman of 80 years or more with active or convalescent COVID-19.

CDR3 bases: TGTGCCAGCAGCACCTTTAGGAACACTGAAGCTTTCTTT. It is translated as CASSTFRNTEAFF. This chain links TRBV5-4 with TRBJ1-1; no clear D gene. This CDR3 comprises 13 residues. Per germline, CDR1 SGHNT and CDR2 YYREEE (reference sequence). V was cut by 4 bases and J by 1 base, with 8 bases left in between.